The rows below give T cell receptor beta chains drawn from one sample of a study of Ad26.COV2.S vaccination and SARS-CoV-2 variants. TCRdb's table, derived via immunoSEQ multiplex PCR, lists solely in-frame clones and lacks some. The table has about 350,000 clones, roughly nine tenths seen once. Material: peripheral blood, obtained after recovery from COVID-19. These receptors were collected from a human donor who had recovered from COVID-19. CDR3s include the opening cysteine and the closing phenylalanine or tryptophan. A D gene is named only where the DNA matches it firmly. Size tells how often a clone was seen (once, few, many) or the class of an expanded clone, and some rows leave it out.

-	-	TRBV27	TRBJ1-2	CASSFSGAYGYTF
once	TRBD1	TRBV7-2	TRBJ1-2	CASSLGQGSYGYTF
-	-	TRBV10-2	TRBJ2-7	CASSDGSFSYEQYF
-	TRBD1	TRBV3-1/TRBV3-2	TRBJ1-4	CASSHQPGQFNEKLFF
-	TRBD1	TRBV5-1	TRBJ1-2	CASSSGQGYLGYTF
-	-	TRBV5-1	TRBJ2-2	CASSLSGTGELFF
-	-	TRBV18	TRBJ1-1	CASSPPSGLNTEAFF
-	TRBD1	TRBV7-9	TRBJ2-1	CASSPDRSSYNEQFF
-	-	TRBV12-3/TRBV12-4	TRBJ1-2	CASSLTQYGYTF
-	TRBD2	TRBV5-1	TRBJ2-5	CASSSLGTSEETQYF
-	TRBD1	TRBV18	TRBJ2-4	CASSPGTAGNIQYF
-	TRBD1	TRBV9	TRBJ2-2	CASTWDRGQTGELFF
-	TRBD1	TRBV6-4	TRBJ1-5	CATPRGQAYSNQPQHF
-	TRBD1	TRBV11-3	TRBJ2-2	CASSSQGHTGELFF
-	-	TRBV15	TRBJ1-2	CATSRKGTRENYGYTF
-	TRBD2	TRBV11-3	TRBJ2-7	CASSLGGGSGYEQYF
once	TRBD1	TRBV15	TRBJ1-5	CATSREGQGYNQPQHF
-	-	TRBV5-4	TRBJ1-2	CASSEDRYGYTF
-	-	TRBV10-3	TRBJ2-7	CAISEPYTGIFYEQYF
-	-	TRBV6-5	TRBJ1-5	CASRRGGNQPQHF
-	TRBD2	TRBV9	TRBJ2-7	CASSVASGGDYEQYF
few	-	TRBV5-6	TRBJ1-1	CASSKRVGHMNTEAFF
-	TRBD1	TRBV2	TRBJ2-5	CASSARQGDGETQYF
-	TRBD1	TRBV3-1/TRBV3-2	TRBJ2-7	CASSKRQGKYEQYF
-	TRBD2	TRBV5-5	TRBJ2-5	CASSLVTERGAGETQYF
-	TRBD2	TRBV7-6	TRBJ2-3	CASSKKRGGRDTQYF
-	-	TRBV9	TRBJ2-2	CASSVRGASGELFF
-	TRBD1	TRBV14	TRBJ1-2	CASSPWTGLYGYTF
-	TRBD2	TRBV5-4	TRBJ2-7	CASSRGGAATYEQYF
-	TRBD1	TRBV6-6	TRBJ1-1	CASSWTGGLPFF
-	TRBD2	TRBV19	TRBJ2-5	CASSINYGGGTQYF
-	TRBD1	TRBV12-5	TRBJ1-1	CASGPGGTAPAGTEAFF
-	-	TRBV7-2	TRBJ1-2	CASSLSWPILMDGYTF
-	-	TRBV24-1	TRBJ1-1	CATSDLVQGTEAFF
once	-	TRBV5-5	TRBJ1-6	CASSLEVTWESPLHF